The rows below give T cell receptor beta chains drawn from one sample of a study of T-cell memory formation after mild COVID-19. TCRdb analysed the 5' RACE reads with MiXCR anew, one entry per CDR3 protein. Seen here are about 140,000 distinct CDR3 sequences, roughly 6.2% observed once, and the top ten hold approximately 2.1%. Sequencing was carried out using PBMCs or a T cell subset sorted from them (not recorded which). These receptors all come from an adult woman who had mild COVID-19 (a few samples of this study predate the infection). Cell type and time point are not known. The CDR3 runs from the conserved cysteine through the conserved F or W.

j_call | v_call | cdr3_aa
TRBJ2-7 | TRBV28 | CASSPPGAPYEQYF
TRBJ1-5 | TRBV19 | CASSFEYNQPQHF
TRBJ2-2 | TRBV18 | CASSPPGLSGELFF
TRBJ1-1 | TRBV6-4 | CASSQGAGSGPLAFF
TRBJ1-4 | TRBV2 | CASSATQGAGNEKLFF
TRBJ2-2 | TRBV4-2 | CASAKRDGTGELFF
TRBJ1-5 | TRBV5-1 | CASSLEVNQPQHF
TRBJ2-7 | TRBV3-1 | CASSSWHLEQYF
TRBJ2-5 | TRBV5-1 | CASSRGQGWGQETQYF
TRBJ2-7 | TRBV6-5 | CASSYSTSTVSSYEQYF
TRBJ1-2 | TRBV6-5 | CASSSSGRAFGYTF
TRBJ2-6 | TRBV7-2 | CASSLRGWGANVLTF
TRBJ2-2 | TRBV11-2 | CASRSTGGFPGELFF
TRBJ1-5 | TRBV19 | CASSLYPGTGNQPQHF
TRBJ2-2 | TRBV11-2 | CATRGQGAGELFF
TRBJ1-3 | TRBV6-1 | CASGDGLGSGNTIYF
TRBJ2-1 | TRBV5-4 | CASSLGLNNEQFF
TRBJ2-1 | TRBV12-3/TRBV12-4 | CASRETSGPFRQFF
TRBJ2-5 | TRBV15 | CATSRDGGIQETQYF
TRBJ1-1 | TRBV7-9 | CASSDRGQTEAFF
TRBJ2-3 | TRBV7-2 | CASSLAGTSGGTDTQYF
TRBJ2-7 | TRBV12-3/TRBV12-4 | CASSYGQGYEQYF
TRBJ2-1 | TRBV19 | CASTDLAGASYNEQFF
TRBJ2-2 | TRBV5-1 | CASSLWTSGNTGDLFF
TRBJ2-3 | TRBV20-1 | CSARLRENTQYF
TRBJ2-7 | TRBV3-1 | CASSLSIITNYEQYF
TRBJ2-2 | TRBV5-1 | CASSSSTGELFF